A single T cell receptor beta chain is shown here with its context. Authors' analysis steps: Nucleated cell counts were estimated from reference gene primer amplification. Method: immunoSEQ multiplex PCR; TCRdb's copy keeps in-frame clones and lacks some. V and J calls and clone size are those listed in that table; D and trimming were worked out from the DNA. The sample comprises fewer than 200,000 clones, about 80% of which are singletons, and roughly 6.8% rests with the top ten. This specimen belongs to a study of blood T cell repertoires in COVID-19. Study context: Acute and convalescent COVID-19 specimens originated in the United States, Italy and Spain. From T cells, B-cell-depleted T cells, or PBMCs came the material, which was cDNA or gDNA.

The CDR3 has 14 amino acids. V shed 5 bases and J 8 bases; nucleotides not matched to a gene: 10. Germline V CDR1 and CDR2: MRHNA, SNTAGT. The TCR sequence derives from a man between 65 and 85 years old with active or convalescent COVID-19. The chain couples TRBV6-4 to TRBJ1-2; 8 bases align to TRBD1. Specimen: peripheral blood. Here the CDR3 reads CASSSDRVSGGYTF. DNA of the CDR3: TGTGCCAGCAGTTCGGACAGGGTCTCAGGCGGCTACACCTTC.